This section outlines one T cell receptor beta chain sequence together with its context. V shed 6 bases and J shed 1 base, with 12 bases lying between them. CDR1 and CDR2 (germline): MNHEY, SVGAGI. This CDR3 is built from 14 residues. These data come from a study of blood T cell repertoires in COVID-19. Study at large: The samples span acute and convalescent COVID-19 from the United States, Italy and Spain.

As handled by the study authors: Scientists estimated how many nucleated cells there were by amplifying reference gene primers. Assay: immunoSEQ multiplex PCR; the TCRdb copy retains only in-frame clones and omits some. That table gives V, J and clone size, and the DNA gave D and trimming. The sample holds about 350,000 clones, approximately 84% seen once. V usage is TRBV6-5 and J usage is TRBJ1-1, with D unresolved. The sample consisted of PBMCs or T cells enriched from blood (not recorded which). This sequence originates from a woman under 40 who had recovered from COVID-19. The CDR3 loop reads CASRSRLRNTEAFF. CDR3 coding DNA: TGTGCCAGCAGGAGCCGACTCAGGAACACTGAAGCTTTCTTT.